This T cell receptor (beta chain) was identified during a study of cytomegalovirus exposure and HLA in healthy donors. Whole-study findings and limits: Reports credit the classifier with highly specific, highly sensitive diagnosis of cytomegalovirus status.

This clone qualifies as medium-sized. The antigen is undetermined. A multiplex PCR was run with 60 Vbeta primers and 13 Jbeta primers. Generated by immunoSEQ multiplex PCR, the TCRdb table keeps only in-frame clones and is missing some. The table has 55,000 to 85,000 clones, roughly 68% seen once. Germline CDR1 reads MNHEY; CDR2 reads SMNVEV (reference sequence). This CDR3 contains 16 residues. Germline trimming cut 6 bases from V and 3 bases from J; bases unmatched to any gene: 8. The V gene is TRBV27, the J gene TRBJ2-3; 11 nucleotides agree with TRBD2. Sequenced input: PBMCs. This sequence originates from a woman between 45 and 65 years old in good health and CMV-seronegative. The CDR3 sequence is CASSLSGRDRTDTQYF. CDR3 nucleotides: TGTGCCAGCAGCCTTAGCGGGAGGGATCGAACAGATACGCAGTATTTT.